This TCR beta chain derives from a study of neoadjuvant anti-PD-1 for oral cavity cancer. Study context: Patients without progression got a fourth dose around day 43.

Cohort: HPV-negative, locally advanced oral cavity squamous cell carcinoma patients. Repertoires were generated with immunoSEQ multiplex PCR, while TCRdb's copy carries only in-frame clones and drops some. The sample has some 16,000 clones, around 66% seen once. Sequencing used PBMCs, obtained before nivolumab (anti-PD-1) treatment. The TCR sequence derives from a person between 35 and 79 years old with oral cavity squamous cell carcinoma.

The chain's CDR3 is CAWRGRSSEKLFF. The CDR3 DNA sequence: TGTGCCTGGAGGGGGAGGTCCTCTGAAAAACTGTTTTTT. V is TRBV30 and J is TRBJ1-4; no clear D. V gave up 3 bases and J gave up 7 bases, with 12 bases separating them. The length of the CDR3 is 13 residues. Germline V gene lookup returns CDR1 GTSNPN and CDR2 SVGIG (reference sequence).